Below, 20 T cell receptor beta chains from the same sample are listed, as sequenced in a study of cytomegalovirus exposure and HLA in healthy donors. This PCR relied on a set of 60 Vbeta primers and 13 Jbeta primers. The assay was immunoSEQ multiplex PCR, and TCRdb's table has in-frame clones only and misses some. In the table there are approximately 150,000 clones, roughly 71% of which are singletons. What was sequenced was PBMCs. The receptor set was obtained from a male donor in good health and CMV-seropositive.

The chain carries TRBV27 and TRBJ1-1; 7 bases line up with TRBD1. This CDR3 has 13 residues. V shed 5 bases, J shed 5 bases, and the junction held 5 bases outside the gene matches. Germline assignment: CDR1 MNHEY and CDR2 SMNVEV (reference sequence). This CDR3 reads CASSVLRGTEAFF. CDR3 DNA sequence: TGTGCCAGCAGTGTTCTCAGGGGGACTGAAGCTTTCTTT.

In this sample, this clone turned up a few times. The V gene is TRBV6-6, the J gene TRBJ2-7, with TRBD1 identical over 10 bases. The trim removed 10 bases at V and 2 bases at J, leaving 8 bases unmatched. Germline V gives CDR1 MNHNY, CDR2 SVGAGI (reference sequence). The CDR3 extends over 14 amino acids. Written as DNA, the CDR3 is TGTGCCACCGCTTTTGGGACAGGGGCCTACGAGCAGTACTTC. It is translated as CATAFGTGAYEQYF.

In this sample, this clone turned up a few times. The V call is TRBV6-5, the J call TRBJ2-7; a weak D match, TRBD2 (5 bases). In germline, CDR1 is MNHEY, CDR2 SVGAGI. The CDR3 is made up of 13 amino acids. V was pared by 2 bases and J by 5 bases, with 10 bases between. CDR3 residues: CASSYTGEHEQYF. For the CDR3, the DNA is TGTGCCAGCAGTTACACCGGGGAACACGAGCAGTACTTC.

The rearrangement uses TRBV7-9 and TRBJ2-3, with 10 nucleotides matching TRBD2. V dropped 1 base and J dropped 4; count of bases not matched to a gene: 5. CDR3 length: 16 residues. Per germline, CDR1 SEHNR and CDR2 FQNEAQ (reference sequence). CDR3 amino acids: CASSLGAGGPADTQYF. The CDR3 region has the DNA TGTGCCAGCAGCTTAGGAGCGGGGGGGCCCGCAGATACGCAGTATTTT.

This clone came up once. Other DNA variants within this sample encode the same CDR3. The chain has TRBV6-5 and TRBJ1-5; TRBD1 might be the D (5 bases). Deletions cut 0 bases from V and 4 bases from J, with 7 bases between. This CDR3 has 14 residues. Germline values: CDR1 MNHEY, CDR2 SVGAGI. For the CDR3, the DNA is TGTGCCAGCAGTTACTCGCCAGGGAATCAGCCCCAGCATTTT. Protein: CASSYSPGNQPQHF.

The rearrangement links TRBV4-1 to TRBJ1-5; the match to TRBD1 covers 8 bases. Germline trimming cut 0 bases from V and 5 bases from J; bases unmatched to any gene: 9. The V gene's germline CDR1 is MGHRA and CDR2 YSYEKL. This CDR3 is 17 amino acids long. CDR3 residues: CASSQDLGTGPYQPQHF. The CDR3 DNA reads TGCGCCAGCAGCCAAGATCTTGGGACAGGACCCTATCAGCCCCAGCATTTT.

The chain employs TRBV21-1 and TRBJ2-1; no DNA check was done on the table's D call, TRBD2. TRBV21-1 is marked as a pseudogene. CDR3 length: 13 amino acids. The chain's CDR3 is CASILTTDCEQFF. CDR3 DNA sequence: TGTGCCAGCATCCTTACGACCGACTGCGAGCAGTTCTTC.

The V and J genes are TRBV5-1 and TRBJ2-7; 12 positions agree with TRBD1. The germline CDR1 and CDR2 sequences are SGHRS and YFSETQ. V was pared by 4 bases and J by 7 bases, with 9 bases of the junction left unmatched. The length of the CDR3 is 15 residues. The CDR3, as DNA: TGCGCCAGCAGCATATTGGGACAGGGGGCCGGGGAGCAGTACTTC. This codes for CASSILGQGAGEQYF.

Comments on this clone: One end of the junction does not line up with germline, which may come from a read error. The V gene is TRBV6-1, the J gene TRBJ2-7; 12 bases match TRBD1. Germline V CDR1 and CDR2: MNHNS, SASEGT. The CDR3 spans 14 residues. DNA of the CDR3: TGTGCCAGCACCGGGACAGGGGGCTCCGACGAGCAGTACTTC. This encodes CASTGTGGSDEQYF.

This sequence joins TRBV7-2 and TRBJ1-4, with D possibly matching TRBD1 (6 bases). This CDR3 is 15 amino acids long. With 3 bases removed from V and 10 bases from J, the gap between germline ends came to 18 bases. Germline-derived CDR1 and CDR2 are SGHTA and FQGNSA. The CDR3 loop is CASSLTGTYQAKLFF. CDR3 nucleotide sequence: TGTGCCAGCAGCTTGACCGGGACATATCAGGCAAAACTGTTTTTT. The variable domain in full, completed from reference TRBV7-2 and TRBJ1-4, reads GAGVSQSPSNKVTEKGKDVELRCDPISGHTALYWYRQSLGQGLEFLIYFQGNSAPDKSGLPSDRFSAERTGGSVSTLTIQRTQQEDSAVYLCASSLTGTYQAKLFFGSGTQLSVL.

In its sample, this clone was seen once. The rearrangement uses TRBV27 and TRBJ1-5; no firm D call. V was shortened by 2 bases and J by 6 bases, with 8 bases between the two germline ends. The length of the CDR3 is 13 residues. Germline assignment: CDR1 MNHEY and CDR2 SMNVEV (reference sequence). The CDR3 sequence is CASSLRIGQPQHF. In DNA, the CDR3 is TGTGCCAGCAGTTTAAGAATCGGTCAGCCCCAGCATTTT.

CDR3 coding DNA: TGTGCCAGCAGCTTAGGCGGGACGGATGAAGCTTTCTTT. It codes for CASSLGGTDEAFF. The rearrangement links TRBV7-9 to TRBJ1-1; D possibly corresponds to TRBD1 (5 bases). This CDR3 has 13 amino acids. Per germline, CDR1 SEHNR and CDR2 FQNEAQ (reference sequence). Trimming took off 1 base at V and 7 bases at J, with 10 bases between the two ends. Based on the CDR3 plus reference TRBV7-9 and TRBJ1-1, the full variable domain is DTGVSQNPRHKITKRGQNVTFRCDPISEHNRLYWYRQTLGQGPEFLTYFQNEAQLEKSRLLSDRFSAERPKGSFSTLEIQRTEQGDSAMYLCASSLGGTDEAFFGQGTRLTVV.

This clone was counted between two and nine times. This sequence joins TRBV6-1 and TRBJ2-2; D remains ambiguous. This CDR3 is 14 amino acids long. The germline V gene has CDR1 MNHNS and CDR2 SASEGT. Trimming removed 6 bases from V and 2 bases from J, with 10 bases in between. CDR3 nucleotides: TGTGCCAGCAGAAGACTGGTTAACACCGGGGAGCTGTTTTTT. Translated, it gives CASRRLVNTGELFF.

V usage is TRBV9 and J usage is TRBJ2-1; 9 nucleotides align to TRBD1. With 2 bases clipped from V and 6 bases from J, the junction kept 9 bases outside the gene matches. The CDR3 sequence is 16 residues long. Germline-derived CDR1 and CDR2 are SGDLS and YYNGEE. CDR3 protein: CASSVLQGALANEQFF. The DNA of the CDR3 is TGTGCCAGCAGCGTCCTACAGGGGGCCTTGGCCAATGAGCAGTTCTTC.

This clone was observed a single time. V is TRBV5-1 and J is TRBJ2-1; D gene uncertain. The germline gives CDR1 SGHRS, CDR2 YFSETQ. The CDR3 loop spans 12 amino acids. The V gene lost 2 bases and the J gene lost 3 bases, with 3 bases spanning the gap. CDR3 sequence (DNA): TGCGCCAGCAGCTTCAACTACAATGAGCAGTTCTTC. Translated: CASSFNYNEQFF.

The CDR3 reads CASRPQGAANEKLFF. CDR3 bases: TGTGCCAGCAGACCACAGGGGGCGGCTAATGAAAAACTGTTTTTT. The gene calls are TRBV6-5 and TRBJ1-4, with 9 nucleotides matching TRBD1. The CDR3 loop spans 15 amino acids. With 6 bases clipped from V and 3 bases from J, the junction kept 5 bases outside the gene matches. Germline V gives CDR1 MNHEY, CDR2 SVGAGI.

J is TRBJ2-5 and V is TRBV27; 7 nucleotides align to TRBD2. The CDR3 is 15 amino acids. The ends lost 8 bases at V and 0 bases at J; junction bases unmatched: 9. Germline V CDR1 and CDR2: MNHEY, SMNVEV (reference sequence). The CDR3 reads CASSIGGEYQETQYF. Here the CDR3 DNA reads TGTGCCAGCTCAATTGGGGGGGAGTACCAAGAGACCCAGTACTTC.

This clone was observed a single time. The gene calls are TRBV6-1 and TRBJ1-1; D unclear. Trimming cost V 8 bases and J 1 base, with 11 bases left between them. CDR1 and CDR2 from the germline V gene are MNHNS and SASEGT. The CDR3 is 13 amino acids. CDR3 amino acids: CASPSPGNTEAFF. The CDR3 coding sequence is TGTGCCAGCCCTTCGCCCGGGAACACTGAAGCTTTCTTT.

This clone was found once. This chain connects TRBV5-1 to TRBJ2-7; perhaps TRBD2 as D (5 bases). Trimming pared 3 bases from V and 3 bases from J, leaving 10 bases between. The CDR3 extends over 13 amino acids. Germline lookup yields CDR1 SGHRS and CDR2 YFSETQ. The CDR3 nucleotides are TGCGCCAGCAGCTCTGCGGGCAACTACGAGCAGTACTTC. Translated: CASSSAGNYEQYF.

There are a few counts of this clone. The chain combines TRBV6-1 with TRBJ1-1; 9 positions match TRBD1. Germline CDR1 reads MNHNS; CDR2 reads SASEGT. The trim removed 2 bases at V and 10 bases at J, leaving 5 bases unmatched. The CDR3 covers 13 residues. The DNA for the CDR3 is TGTGCCAGCAGTGAATGGACAGGGGTTACAGCTTTCTTT. Translation gives CASSEWTGVTAFF.